This is a list of T cell receptor beta chains from one sample in a study of a mutant IDH1 vaccine in newly diagnosed glioma. Data came from immunoSEQ multiplex PCR; TCRdb stores just in-frame clones and leaves some out. The profile shows tens of thousands of clones, about four fifths of them singletons. No antigen has been assigned to these receptors. Specimen: PBMCs, collected from a glioma patient whose treatment included an IDH1 peptide vaccine. The receptors come from a young man with glioma. Each CDR3 is given with its conserved first and last residue. D genes are given only for firm matches. Not all rows give a size; the values are once, few, many and, for expanded clones, a class.

d_gene | j_gene | v_gene | abundance | CDR3nt | CDR3aa
NA | TRBJ2-7 | TRBV30 | NA | TGTGCCTGGAGTGTAGGAAGTGGGGGGGCCAGTTGGTACTTC | CAWSVGSGGASWYF
NA | TRBJ2-1 | TRBV18 | few | TGTGCCAGCTCACCGGGACTCCAAGATGAGCAGTTCTTC | CASSPGLQDEQFF
NA | TRBJ1-6 | TRBV14 | NA | TGTGCCAGCAGCCAAGATAGATTTGGCACCGTTTACTTT | CASSQDRFGTVYF
TRBD1 | TRBJ1-2 | TRBV29-1 | once | TGCAGCGCCGAAGACAGGGAGCCTGGCTACACCTTC | CSAEDREPGYTF
NA | TRBJ2-4 | TRBV7-2 | once | TGTGCCAGCAGCTTGACGGACCGGTGGATGAGTACCAAAAACATTCAGTACTTC | CASSLTDRWMSTKNIQYF
NA | TRBJ1-3 | TRBV7-3 | NA | TGTGCCAGCAGCTCGAGGTCTGGAAACACCATATATTTT | CASSSRSGNTIYF
TRBD1 | TRBJ1-1 | TRBV5-6 | NA | TGTGCCAGCAGCTTGCAGGGGGGCACTGAAGCTTTCTTT | CASSLQGGTEAFF
NA | TRBJ1-5 | TRBV5-1 | NA | TGCGCCAGCAGCTTGGCTCCTCAATTAGAGCCCCAGCATTTT | CASSLAPQLEPQHF
NA | TRBJ1-2 | TRBV7-2 | few | TGTGCCAGCAGCTTAGATGCTGTATTGGCTTCTGGCTACACCTTC | CASSLDAVLASGYTF
NA | TRBJ2-7 | TRBV27 | NA | TGTGCCAGCAGTCTCCAACGCGGCTACGAGCAGTACTTC | CASSLQRGYEQYF
NA | TRBJ2-5 | TRBV20-1 | NA | TGCAGTCCTCAAACCAGGGTACAGTACTTC | CSPQTRVQYF
TRBD2 | TRBJ2-5 | TRBV10-2 | NA | TGCGCCAGCAGTGCCCAGCGGGGGGAATGGGAGACCCAGTACTTC | CASSAQRGEWETQYF
TRBD2 | TRBJ2-7 | TRBV4-3 | NA | TGCGCCAGCAGCCAGACTAGCGAATGGGGCTCCTACGAGCAGTACTTC | CASSQTSEWGSYEQYF
NA | TRBJ1-5 | TRBV6-5 | few | TGTGCCACCAACCGGTATCCAAGCAATCAGCCCCAGCATTTT | CATNRYPSNQPQHF
NA | TRBJ1-5 | TRBV28 | NA | TGTGCCAGCAGTTCACACGGCAATCAGCCCCAGCATTTT | CASSSHGNQPQHF
TRBD1 | TRBJ1-2 | TRBV27 | NA | TGTGCCAGCAGCTTGAACGGGGGCAGGGGGCGCGGTAGCGATGGCTACACCTTC | CASSLNGGRGRGSDGYTF
NA | TRBJ2-1 | TRBV7-6 | few | TGTGCCAGCAGCCTTCAGGGTAGAGTCGATGAGCAGTTCTTC | CASSLQGRVDEQFF
TRBD1 | TRBJ2-5 | TRBV5-1 | NA | TGCGCCAGCAGCTTAACAGGGGCCCAGGAGACCCAGTACTTC | CASSLTGAQETQYF
NA | TRBJ1-2 | TRBV28 | NA | TGTGCCAGCAGTCCGAACAGGGACTTCTATGGCTACACCTTC | CASSPNRDFYGYTF
TRBD2 | TRBJ2-1 | TRBV5-1 | NA | TGCGCCAGCAGCTCTGGACTAGCGGGGGCCCCACTGTACAATGAGCAGTTCTTC | CASSSGLAGAPLYNEQFF
TRBD1 | TRBJ1-2 | TRBV2 | NA | TGTGCCAGCAGTCGTGCACAGGGGGCGCGAGGCTACACCTTC | CASSRAQGARGYTF
TRBD2 | TRBJ2-7 | TRBV10-3 | NA | TGTGCCATCAGAACTAGCGGGGCCCACGAGCAGTACTTC | CAIRTSGAHEQYF
NA | TRBJ2-1 | TRBV12-5 | NA | TGTGCTAGTGGTTTGCCCCACCCACTAAGCGAATCCTACAATGAGCAGTTCTTC | CASGLPHPLSESYNEQFF
TRBD2 | TRBJ2-7 | TRBV27 | few | TGTGCCAGCAGTTTAGGGCCGGGGAGGGCCTACGAGCAGTACTTC | CASSLGPGRAYEQYF
TRBD1 | TRBJ2-7 | TRBV11-2 | once | TGTGCCAGCAGCGACCCTGGGACAGGGGCCTCCTACGAGCAGTACTTC | CASSDPGTGASYEQYF
NA | TRBJ1-1 | TRBV11-2 | NA | TGTGCCAGCAGCCCCACAGGGTTGAAAGCTTTCTTT | CASSPTGLKAFF
TRBD2 | TRBJ2-3 | TRBV30 | NA | TGTGCCTCACATCCGGGACTAGCGGGCCATACGCAGTATTTT | CASHPGLAGHTQYF
NA | TRBJ1-2 | TRBV29-1 | NA | TGCAGCGTTCACGGTGACGGGGTTGTTGGCTATGGCTACACCTTC | CSVHGDGVVGYGYTF
NA | TRBJ2-2 | TRBV9 | NA | TGTGCCAGCAGCGCCTCCGGCAGGGGTAACACCGGGGAGCTGTTTTTT | CASSASGRGNTGELFF